Sequencing of this T cell receptor (beta chain) was carried out in a study of T-cell memory formation after mild COVID-19. cDNA libraries for TCR alpha and TCR beta, carrying sample barcodes and UMIs, came from 5'RACE with constant-segment primers. Using its own MiXCR run on the 5' RACE reads, TCRdb lists one record per CDR3 protein. This sample has about 310,000 distinct CDR3 sequences, with roughly 19% found just once. Germline V gene sequence: CDR1 MNHEY, CDR2 SMNVEV (reference sequence). The CDR3 sequence is 14 residues long. Trimming left V 8 bases short and J 2 bases short, with 15 bases between.

Sequencing was carried out using PBMCs or a T cell subset sorted from them (not recorded which). This TCR was sampled from a man between 18 and 29 years old who had mild COVID-19 (a few samples of this study predate the infection). Cell type and time point are not known. The V call is TRBV27, the J call TRBJ2-5; D is possibly TRBD1 or TRBD2 (5 bases each). CDR3 nucleotides: TGTGCCAGCTCCAATTGGGGGAAACAAGAGACCCAGTACTTC. It encodes CASSNWGKQETQYF.